A single sample is the source of the 5 T cell receptor beta chains below, sequenced in a study of OX40 agonist ivuxolimab in advanced cancers. The method behind the library was the immunoSEQ multiplex PCR assay. TCRdb took this table from immuneACCESS and kept in-frame rearrangements with V and J called. Such tables lack part of the clones; where checked against another copy, unresolved V genes explain under half of the gap, and the rest is unexplained. The sample table shows 45,000 to 65,000 clones, and around 86% are seen once. 1.8% of the sample is in the top ten clones. Sample: CD4+ or CD8+ T cells sorted from blood, taken in a trial of the OX40 agonist ivuxolimab. These receptors were taken from an adult with an advanced solid tumor such as melanoma, head and neck, liver or kidney cancer.

This chain links TRBV19 with TRBJ2-5, with D perhaps matching TRBD1 (6 bases). CDR1 and CDR2 (germline): LNHDA, SQIVND (reference sequence). This CDR3 is built from 14 residues. With 4 bases removed from V and 5 bases from J, the gap between germline ends came to 14 bases. The CDR3 region has the DNA TGTGCCAGTAGTACACTGCAGGGGTTGGAGACCCAGTACTTC. Encoded protein: CASSTLQGLETQYF.

The V and J genes are TRBV7-9 and TRBJ1-2; D is unresolved. The CDR3 runs to 14 residues. Per the germline V gene, CDR1 is SEHNR and CDR2 is FQNEAQ (reference sequence). V gave up 0 bases and J gave up 4 bases, with 9 bases separating them. In nucleotides, the CDR3 is TGTGCCAGCAGCTTAGCTGGACTTAGCTATGGCTACACCTTC. This translates into CASSLAGLSYGYTF. Complete variable domain (other parts from reference TRBV7-9 and TRBJ1-2): DTGVSQNPRHKITKRGQNVTFRCDPISEHNRLYWYRQTLGQGPEFLTYFQNEAQLEKSRLLSDRFSAERPKGSFSTLEIQRTEQGDSAMYLCASSLAGLSYGYTFGSGTRLTVV.

The chain carries TRBV6-5 and TRBJ1-6; D perhaps matches TRBD1 (5 bases). V lost 11 bases to trimming and J lost 9 bases, with 17 bases between them. Germline values: CDR1 MNHEY, CDR2 SVGAGI. CDR3 length: 13 residues. CDR3 in DNA: TGTGCCCTTTGGGGGGGTTCAGGTTCACCCCTCCACTTT. Protein product: CALWGGSGSPLHF.

This clone was counted a single time. J is TRBJ1-1 and V is TRBV4-3; a possible D gene is TRBD1 (5 bases). CDR3 length equals 15 residues. Trimming cost V 0 bases and J 2 bases, with 10 bases left between them. The germline CDR1 and CDR2 sequences are LGHNA and YSLEER. The CDR3 DNA reads TGCGCCAGCAGCCAAGATGACAGTGGAAACACTGAAGCTTTCTTT. Translation gives CASSQDDSGNTEAFF.

This clone came up a few times. The genes are TRBV28 and TRBJ2-7, with D perhaps matching TRBD1 (6 bases). CDR3 length: 16 residues. The V gene's germline CDR1 is MDHEN and CDR2 SYDVKM. V shed 5 bases and J shed 5 bases, with 22 bases lying between them. CDR3 sequence (DNA): TGTGCCAGCAGTCCTGCACAGGGAGACAACACGGACGAGCAGTACGTC. Translating it yields CASSPAQGDNTDEQYV.